The subject of this entry is one T cell receptor (beta chain). This sample was taken from a study of CD8 T cells in Susac syndrome. V gave up 4 bases and J gave up 2 bases, with 12 bases separating them. This CDR3 comprises 14 residues. The V gene's germline CDR1 is SGHVS and CDR2 FNYEAQ. Reverse transcription used about 0.45 to 1 ug RNA and random hexamers. Via MiXCR, TCRdb re-called the immunoSEQ multiplex PCR reads, giving one row per CDR3 protein. The table includes approximately 200,000 distinct CDR3 sequences, approximately 94% detected once. The sample consisted of CD4+ T cells from PBMCs. This TCR came from a human donor with multiple sclerosis. This chain uses TRBV7-6 with TRBJ2-7; D gene unclear. The CDR3 reads CASSSSQVTYEQYF. Written as DNA, the CDR3 is TGTGCCAGCAGCTCGTCTCAGGTGACCTACGAGCAGTACTTC.